This T cell receptor beta chain derives from a study of T cells in Graves' hyperthyroidism and ophthalmopathy. This clonotype has at least ten counts. The antigen remains unidentified. Diagnostic decisions used clinical symptoms, serum thyroxine and TRAb, thyroid ultrasound and orbital computed tomography. The sample, blood from the first hyperthyroidism diagnosis, precedes any ophthalmopathy symptoms. Study results and limitations: Ophthalmopathy was told apart from stable hyperthyroidism by a 13 V-J model.

From RNA transcripts, TCR beta CDR3 regions were amplified. TCR CDR3 regions were first amplified by RT-PCR with HTBI primers. TCRdb reprocessed the multiplex PCR reads via MiXCR and lists one record per CDR3 protein. Of around 700,000 distinct CDR3 sequences in the sample, around a sixth were seen once. Sequences were obtained from blood. The origin of this receptor is a woman aged 45-65 years with Graves' hyperthyroidism that later progressed to Graves' ophthalmopathy.

The CDR3 coding sequence is TGTGCCAGCAGCGGGACAGGACTAGAATCCCGCTATGAGCAGTTCTTC. The encoded protein is CASSGTGLESRYEQFF. The chain links TRBV7-9 to TRBJ2-1; TRBD1 might be the D (8 bases). The CDR3 consists of 16 residues. V gave up 5 bases and J gave up 8 bases, with 22 bases separating them. Germline-derived CDR1 and CDR2 are SEHNR and FQNEAQ (reference sequence). The full variable domain, with the rest looked up from reference TRBV7-9 and TRBJ2-1, is DTGVSQNPRHKITKRGQNVTFRCDPISEHNRLYWYRQTLGQGPEFLTYFQNEAQLEKSRLLSDRFSAERPKGSFSTLEIQRTEQGDSAMYLCASSGTGLESRYEQFFGPGTRLTVL.